These 30 T cell receptor beta chains were sequenced from one sample in a study of blood T cell repertoires in COVID-19. Method: immunoSEQ multiplex PCR; TCRdb's copy keeps in-frame clones and lacks some. The table shows 470,000 or so clones, with 70% to 90% occurring only once. Sequenced material: peripheral blood. The receptor set was obtained from a human donor in a cohort sampled during active COVID-19.

The chain has TRBV4-2 and TRBJ2-1; 7 nucleotides line up with TRBD2. Trimming removed 4 bases from V and 1 base from J; junction bases left unmatched: 7. The CDR3 runs to 16 residues. Germline V CDR1 and CDR2: LGHNA, YNFKEQ. CDR3 nucleotide sequence: TGTGCCAGCAGCCCCCAGAGCGGGATTTCCTACAATGAGCAGTTCTTC. Amino acid sequence: CASSPQSGISYNEQFF.

The chain employs TRBV15 and TRBJ2-7, with TRBD1 matching 7 bases. Germline CDR1 reads LNHNV; CDR2 reads YYDKDF (reference sequence). Germline trimming cut 1 base from V and 2 bases from J; bases unmatched to any gene: 23. The length of the CDR3 is 21 residues. The CDR3 DNA reads as TGTGCCACCAGCAGAGGATCCTACCTCGGGCTTGACGGGACAGAGCCCTACGAGCAGTACTTC. This gives the protein CATSRGSYLGLDGTEPYEQYF.

This clone occurred a few times. The rearrangement joins TRBV6-2 or TRBV6-3 to TRBJ2-1, with a weak D call TRBD1 (7 bases). The CDR3 runs 13 residues. Germline-derived CDR1 and CDR2 are MNHEY and SVGEGT. V was clipped by 4 bases and J by 9 bases, with 13 bases between them. The CDR3 DNA follows: TGTGCCAGCAGTTCGACAGGGAGGCGTGAGCAGTTCTTC. Translation gives CASSSTGRREQFF.

The chain combines TRBV13 with TRBJ2-7; TRBD2 might be the D (6 bases). The CDR3 has 17 residues. V was clipped by 2 bases and J by 3 bases, with 20 bases between them. Germline assignment: CDR1 PRHDT and CDR2 FYEKMQ (reference sequence). CDR3 sequence reads: CASSLRGFGGDVYEQYF. In DNA, the CDR3 is TGTGCCAGCAGCTTAAGGGGATTCGGCGGGGACGTCTACGAGCAGTACTTC.

The chain joins TRBV5-1 to TRBJ1-2; tentative D call: TRBD1 (5 bases). Germline values: CDR1 SGHRS, CDR2 YFSETQ. V gave up 4 bases and J gave up 7 bases, with 14 bases separating them. The CDR3 spans 13 residues. CDR3 sequence: CASSGEGSGGYTF. In DNA form, the CDR3 reads TGCGCCAGCAGCGGGGAGGGGAGTGGTGGCTACACCTTC.

The chain links TRBV2 to TRBJ1-2; the D gene is possibly TRBD1 (6 bases). This CDR3 region has 14 residues. V lost 3 bases and J 5 bases, leaving 13 bases between the germline ends. Germline CDR1 SNHLY, CDR2 FYNNEI. Here the CDR3 reads CASSDLGTLYGYTF. Written as DNA, the CDR3 is TGTGCCAGCAGTGATTTAGGGACACTATATGGCTACACCTTC.

The chain carries TRBV28 and TRBJ2-3; 7 nucleotides agree with TRBD1. The germline V gene has CDR1 MDHEN and CDR2 SYDVKM. With V trimmed by 3 bases and J by 3 bases, 9 bases remained unmatched. The CDR3 is 16 amino acids. CDR3 nucleotides: TGTGCCAGCAGTTTGAATGGACAGGCAGCGACAGATACGCAGTATTTT. Its protein is CASSLNGQAATDTQYF. Complete variable domain (other parts from reference TRBV28 and TRBJ2-3): DVKVTQSSRYLVKRTGEKVFLECVQDMDHENMFWYRQDPGLGLRLIYFSYDVKMKEKGDIPEGYSVSREKKERFSLILESASTNQTSMYLCASSLNGQAATDTQYFGPGTRLTVL.

This chain joins TRBV7-6 and TRBJ2-3; TRBD1 matches 8 bases. The CDR3 totals 15 residues. CDR1 and CDR2 from the germline V gene are SGHVS and FNYEAQ. With 5 bases clipped from V and 1 base from J, the junction kept 5 bases outside the gene matches. CDR3 protein: CASSPGQGRTDTQYF. The CDR3 nucleotides are TGTGCCAGCAGCCCCGGACAGGGACGCACAGATACGCAGTATTTT.

V gene TRBV5-1 combines with J gene TRBJ2-1, with 15 bases identical to TRBD2. The V gene end was trimmed by 2 bases and the J gene end by 0 bases; junction bases not matched to a gene: 6. The CDR3 length is 19 residues. The germline V gene has CDR1 SGHRS and CDR2 YFSETQ. The CDR3 nucleotides read TGCGCCAGCAGCTTCGGACTAGCGGGAGGGCTTTACTCCTACAATGAGCAGTTCTTC. It translates to CASSFGLAGGLYSYNEQFF.

The chain recombines TRBV7-3 with TRBJ1-2; D is possibly TRBD1 (6 bases). Germline assignment: CDR1 SGHTA and CDR2 FQGTGA. CDR3 length equals 17 residues. The V end was cut by 2 bases, the J end by 0 bases, with 16 bases between. CDR3 protein: CASSLAGGGTSNYGYTF. The CDR3 nucleotides are TGTGCCAGCAGCTTAGCTGGGGGCGGAACTTCTAACTATGGCTACACCTTC.

The rearrangement joins TRBV28 to TRBJ1-1; D is unclear. CDR1 is MDHEN and CDR2 is SYDVKM in the germline V gene. V lost 6 bases and J lost 4, with 9 bases in between. This CDR3 region has 12 residues. The CDR3 loop reads CASSRPSTEAFF. CDR3 nucleotides: TGTGCCAGCAGCCGTCCCAGCACTGAAGCTTTCTTT.

V gene TRBV20-1 combines with J gene TRBJ2-2; D call uncertain. There are 14 residues in the CDR3. The germline V gene has CDR1 DFQATT and CDR2 SNEGSKA (reference sequence). V lost 3 bases and J 0 bases, leaving 8 bases between the germline ends. Written as DNA, the CDR3 is TGCAGTGCTAGTAAGAGGACGAACACCGGGGAGCTGTTTTTT. The encoded protein is CSASKRTNTGELFF.

The chain employs TRBV6-1 and TRBJ1-1; 7 bases are shared with TRBD1. The CDR3 has 16 residues. Germline trimming cut 3 bases from V and 6 bases from J; bases unmatched to any gene: 13. Per germline, CDR1 MNHNS and CDR2 SASEGT. The CDR3 DNA follows: TGTGCCAGCAGTGAGTCAGAGACGACAGGGTGGCCTGAAGCTTTCTTT. It yields the protein CASSESETTGWPEAFF.

The V call is TRBV15, the J call TRBJ2-4, with D perhaps TRBD1 (5 bases). The germline V gene encodes CDR1 LNHNV and CDR2 YYDKDF (reference sequence). There are 15 residues in the CDR3. V lost 3 bases, J lost 1 base, and 10 bases lay in between. The CDR3 protein is CATSRGRYAKNIQYF. CDR3 DNA sequence: TGTGCCACCAGCAGGGGGCGGTACGCCAAAAACATTCAGTACTTC. Variable domain in full (rest from reference TRBV15 and TRBJ2-4): DAMVIQNPRYQVTQFGKPVTLSCSQTLNHNVMYWYQQKSSQAPKLLFHYYDKDFNNEADTPDNFQSRRPNTSFCFLDIRSPGLGDTAMYLCATSRGRYAKNIQYFGAGTRLSVL.

The V gene is TRBV4-1, the J gene TRBJ1-4; a possible D gene is TRBD1 (6 bases). The CDR3 runs to 15 residues. CDR1 MGHRA and CDR2 YSYEKL come from the germline V gene. Trimming shortened V by 4 bases and J by 6 bases, and 15 bases separated the two germline ends. In nucleotides, the CDR3 is TGCGCCAGCAGCCGGGGAAATTACAGGGATGAAAAACTGTTTTTT. Residues: CASSRGNYRDEKLFF.

The CDR3 DNA sequence: TGTGCCAGCAGGGGCTTTGGAGGGAGTGGCTCCTACAATGAGCAGTTCTTC. Encoded protein: CASRGFGGSGSYNEQFF. The rearrangement uses TRBV7-2 and TRBJ2-1; perhaps TRBD2 as D (6 bases). This CDR3 is built from 17 residues. The germline CDR1 and CDR2 sequences are SGHTA and FQGNSA. Trimming left V 6 bases short and J 0 bases short, with 18 bases between.

V usage is TRBV7-6 and J usage is TRBJ2-1, with D possibly being TRBD2 (6 bases). The CDR3 consists of 15 residues. V was cut by 1 base and J by 6 bases, with 13 bases left in between. In germline, CDR1 is SGHVS, CDR2 FNYEAQ. CDR3 region: CASSLVEGAFNEQFF. CDR3 coding DNA: TGTGCCAGCAGCTTAGTGGAGGGCGCGTTCAATGAGCAGTTCTTC. The full variable domain, with the rest looked up from reference TRBV7-6 and TRBJ2-1, is GAGVSQSPRYKVTKRGQDVALRCDPISGHVSLYWYRQALGQGPEFLTYFNYEAQQDKSGLPNDRFSAERPEGSISTLTIQRTEQRDSAMYRCASSLVEGAFNEQFFGPGTRLTVL.

The V gene is TRBV10-3, the J gene TRBJ2-2; 8 bases are shared with TRBD1. CDR1 is ENHRY, CDR2 SYGVKD, per germline. V was pared by 2 bases and J by 9 bases, with 8 bases of the junction left unmatched. There are 15 residues in the CDR3. The CDR3 is CAISEPRTGNRELFF. The CDR3 region has the DNA TGTGCCATCAGTGAGCCTCGGACAGGGAATCGGGAGCTGTTTTTT.

The chain is built from TRBV9 and TRBJ2-5, with D tentatively TRBD2 (5 bases). Germline V CDR1 and CDR2: SGDLS, YYNGEE. The CDR3 totals 14 residues. Trimming left V 4 bases short and J 1 base short, with 11 bases between. CDR3 sequence: CASSTRTSQETQYF. CDR3 DNA: TGTGCCAGCAGCACCCGGACTTCCCAAGAGACCCAGTACTTC.

The chain is built from TRBV9 and TRBJ2-2; 7 bases are a match to TRBD2. CDR3 length equals 14 residues. The trim removed 3 bases at V and 8 bases at J, leaving 7 bases unmatched. Germline CDR1 and CDR2: SGDLS and YYNGEE. The CDR3 DNA sequence: TGTGCCAGCAGCGGACTAGCCCGGGCGGGGGAGCTGTTTTTT. Residues: CASSGLARAGELFF.

The rearrangement joins TRBV9 to TRBJ1-2; D possibly corresponds to TRBD1 (6 bases). Germline CDR1 is SGDLS and CDR2 is YYNGEE. The CDR3 length is 13 residues. The V and J ends lost 0 bases and 6 bases respectively, with 9 bases between them. The CDR3 DNA follows: TGTGCCAGCAGCGTAGCGCAGGGGCATGGCTACACCTTC. This translates into CASSVAQGHGYTF.

V is TRBV19 and J is TRBJ2-1; 15 bases line up with TRBD2. Germline CDR1 and CDR2: LNHDA and SQIVND (reference sequence). The CDR3 is 15 amino acids. Trimming at V came to 4 bases and at J to 9 bases, leaving 4 bases not matched to a gene. For the CDR3, the DNA is TGTGCCAGTAGTACAGGGACTAGCGGGAGGACTGAGCAGTTCTTC. Residues: CASSTGTSGRTEQFF. The complete variable domain, with remaining parts taken from reference TRBV19 and TRBJ2-1, reads DGGITQSPKYLFRKEGQNVTLSCEQNLNHDAMYWYRQDPGQGLRLIYYSQIVNDFQKGDIAEGYSVSREKKESFPLTVTSAQKNPTAFYLCASSTGTSGRTEQFFGPGTRLTVL.

V and J are TRBV7-2 and TRBJ2-3, with TRBD2 identical over 8 bases. V was clipped by 5 bases and J by 12 bases; unmatched bases: 10. Germline CDR1 is SGHTA and CDR2 is FQGNSA. There are 13 residues in the CDR3. The CDR3 loop reads CASSRGAGLDQYF. The CDR3 DNA reads as TGTGCCAGCAGCCGTGGGGCGGGACTAGATCAGTATTTT.

The count of this clone is one. The chain uses TRBV9 and TRBJ2-7; 10 bases are shared with TRBD2. The germline V gene encodes CDR1 SGDLS and CDR2 YYNGEE. This CDR3 region has 15 residues. J was trimmed by 2 bases and V by 2 bases; bases with no gene match: 4. CDR3 coding DNA: TGTGCCAGCAGCGTTACTAGCGGGACCACCTACGAGCAGTACTTC. Protein: CASSVTSGTTYEQYF.

The chain has TRBV5-4 and TRBJ2-5; D unresolved. This CDR3 contains 12 residues. The germline V gene encodes CDR1 SGHNT and CDR2 YYREEE (reference sequence). The V end was cut by 1 base, the J end by 4 bases, with 5 bases between. The CDR3 region has the DNA TGTGCCAGCAGCTTGTATAGAGAGACCCAGTACTTC. Its protein is CASSLYRETQYF.

The chain carries TRBV20-1 and TRBJ2-7; D perhaps matches TRBD2 (6 bases). The CDR3 has 11 residues. V lost 6 bases and J 7 bases, leaving 13 bases between the germline ends. CDR1 DFQATT and CDR2 SNEGSKA come from the germline V gene (reference sequence). The CDR3 DNA is TGCAGTGCCCCAAGGGCGGGAGAGCAGTACTTC. This translates into CSAPRAGEQYF.

V is TRBV7-3 and J is TRBJ1-2; 8 positions match TRBD1. The ends lost 3 bases at V and 8 bases at J; junction bases unmatched: 5. Looked up from germline, CDR1 is SGHTA and CDR2 is FQGTGA. This CDR3 is built from 13 residues. CDR3: CASSFTGGKGYTF. CDR3 nucleotides: TGTGCCAGCAGCTTCACAGGGGGGAAAGGCTACACCTTC. The complete variable domain, with remaining parts taken from reference TRBV7-3 and TRBJ1-2, reads GAGVSQTPSNKVTEKGKYVELRCDPISGHTALYWYRQSLGQGPEFLIYFQGTGAADDSGLPNDRFFAVRPEGSVSTLKIQRTERGDSAVYLCASSFTGGKGYTFGSGTRLTVV.

The chain links TRBV6-2 or TRBV6-3 to TRBJ1-2, with D possibly TRBD1 on 5 matching bases. The CDR3 extends over 12 amino acids. Germline CDR1 and CDR2: MNHEY and SVGEGT. With 4 bases removed from V and 2 bases from J, the gap between germline ends came to 5 bases. In DNA, the CDR3 is TGTGCCAGCAGTTCAGGGAACTATGGCTACACCTTC. Its protein is CASSSGNYGYTF.

This clone was recorded once. The sample holds other DNA sequences that translate to the same CDR3. The rearrangement uses TRBV5-1 and TRBJ1-3; TRBD1 aligns across 8 bases. The CDR3 is made up of 14 amino acids. J gave up 4 bases and V 4 bases, and 4 bases lay outside the gene matches. Germline CDR1 reads SGHRS; CDR2 reads YFSETQ. The CDR3, as DNA: TGCGCCAGCAGCCTGACAGGGGCCGGAAACACCATATATTTT. As protein: CASSLTGAGNTIYF.

The chain couples TRBV3-1 (or the pseudogene TRBV3-2) to TRBJ1-5; D perhaps matches TRBD1 (5 bases). CDR1 and CDR2 from the germline V gene are LGHDT and YNNKEL (reference sequence). With 0 bases removed from V and 2 bases from J, the gap between germline ends came to 14 bases. CDR3 length: 17 residues. CDR3 region: CASSQEGGVGGNQPQHF. The CDR3 nucleotides are TGTGCCAGCAGCCAAGAAGGCGGGGTAGGGGGCAATCAGCCCCAGCATTTT.